The 19 T cell receptor beta chains presented below share a single source sample, sequenced in a study of Ad26.COV2.S vaccination and SARS-CoV-2 variants (dated by TCRdb to the early 2020s). The treatment or condition label, as the study defines it: around 19 received Ad26.COV2.S at low or high dose, single or two shots; 5 received placebo; per-sample allocation not given. Repertoires of vaccine and placebo recipients were sequenced from samples taken on day 63 after the first injection. The library relied on the immunoSEQ multiplex PCR assay. TCRdb stores this immuneACCESS table with in-frame sequences only. Part of the clones is absent; in the studies checked, under half of the shortfall reflects unresolved V genes, and no reason is known for the rest. The sample table records approximately 410,000 clones; around nine tenths of these occur just once. 3.6% of the sample goes to the ten largest clones.

The sample consisted of peripheral blood, taken in a trial of Ad26.COV2.S vaccine versus placebo. These receptors all stem from a person aged 18-60 years who received the Ad26.COV2.S COVID-19 vaccine or a placebo.

The rearrangement uses TRBV7-9 and TRBJ2-3; D uncertain. CDR1 and CDR2 from the germline V gene are SEHNR and FQNEAQ (reference sequence). CDR3 length equals 12 residues. The V end was cut by 7 bases, the J end by 6 bases, with 11 bases between. The CDR3 protein is CASTDRIDTQYF. CDR3 bases: TGTGCCAGCACGGACCGAATCGATACGCAGTATTTT.

V gene TRBV11-2 combines with J gene TRBJ2-1; 7 positions agree with TRBD1. Germline V CDR1 and CDR2: SGHAT, FQNNGV. The CDR3 has 14 residues. The V and J ends lost 1 base and 9 bases, in that order; junction bases with no gene match: 6. The CDR3 loop reads CASSLGQGVGEQFF. CDR3 coding DNA: TGTGCCAGCAGCTTAGGTCAGGGGGTGGGTGAGCAGTTCTTC.

The rearrangement uses TRBV28 and TRBJ2-5; TRBD2 agrees at 8 bases. J lost 4 bases, V lost 7 bases, and 17 bases had no gene match. This CDR3 has 17 amino acids. CDR1 and CDR2 (germline): MDHEN, SYDVKM. CDR3 DNA sequence: TGTGCCAGCACCCATTATCGGGGGGGCAACGTAGGAGAGACCCAGTACTTC. It specifies CASTHYRGGNVGETQYF.

The J gene is TRBJ2-1, the V gene TRBV15, with D possibly TRBD1 on 6 matching bases. V lost 4 bases to trimming and J lost 2 bases, with 9 bases between them. The CDR3 extends over 14 amino acids. CDR1 is LNHNV and CDR2 is YYDKDF in the germline V gene (reference sequence). CDR3: CATSNRVAYNEQFF. The DNA for the CDR3 is TGTGCCACCAGCAACAGGGTAGCCTACAATGAGCAGTTCTTC.

This clone was picked up many times. This sequence joins TRBV6-4 and TRBJ2-7; TRBD1 agrees at 10 bases. V gave up 5 bases and J gave up 7 bases; unmatched junction bases: 11. This CDR3 is built from 15 residues. The germline gives CDR1 MRHNA, CDR2 SNTAGT. CDR3 sequence: CASSPGTGDVGEQYF. The CDR3 DNA follows: TGTGCCAGCAGTCCCGGGACAGGGGACGTTGGTGAGCAGTACTTC.

V usage is TRBV7-9 and J usage is TRBJ2-5; D remains unclear. The CDR3 is 13 amino acids. Trimming removed 7 bases at V and 0 bases at J, with 9 bases between. Germline lookup yields CDR1 SEHNR and CDR2 FQNEAQ (reference sequence). CDR3 DNA sequence: TGTGCCAGCACCCCTGACAACCAAGAGACCCAGTACTTC. This encodes CASTPDNQETQYF.

This clone was observed once. This chain connects TRBV27 to TRBJ2-1; tentatively, D is TRBD1 (5 bases). V lost 2 bases, J lost 2 bases, and 10 bases lay in between. CDR3 length: 15 residues. CDR1 is MNHEY, CDR2 SMNVEV, per germline (reference sequence). CDR3 in amino acids: CASSLGHPAYNEQFF. CDR3 in DNA: TGTGCCAGCAGTTTAGGACATCCTGCCTACAATGAGCAGTTCTTC.

This chain uses TRBV15 with TRBJ1-2, with 8 positions matching TRBD1. The germline gives CDR1 LNHNV, CDR2 YYDKDF (reference sequence). The CDR3 consists of 14 residues. V was pared by 3 bases and J by 5 bases, with 5 bases of the junction left unmatched. Here the CDR3 reads CATSRGTGEYGYTF. The CDR3 DNA sequence: TGTGCCACCAGCAGGGGGACAGGAGAGTATGGCTACACCTTC.

The J gene is TRBJ2-7, the V gene TRBV6-2 or TRBV6-3; TRBD1 aligns across 9 bases. The germline gives CDR1 MNHEY, CDR2 SVGEGT. This CDR3 comprises 16 residues. V dropped 2 bases and J dropped 1; count of bases not matched to a gene: 6. CDR3 loop: CASSYGGQGVSYEQYF. The DNA of the CDR3 is TGTGCCAGCAGTTACGGGGGACAGGGAGTATCCTACGAGCAGTACTTC.

Note on this clone: The sample carries other DNA sequences with the same CDR3. This chain connects TRBV9 to TRBJ2-7; 7 bases are shared with TRBD1. Trimming took 0 bases from V and 2 from J; bases not matched to a gene: 2. Germline-derived CDR1 and CDR2 are SGDLS and YYNGEE. This CDR3 is 14 amino acids long. CDR3 residues: CASSVGQGTYEQYF. In DNA, the CDR3 is TGTGCCAGCAGCGTAGGACAGGGCACCTACGAGCAGTACTTC.

The J gene is TRBJ1-1, the V gene TRBV24-1, with D perhaps TRBD1 (5 bases). The length of the CDR3 is 13 residues. CDR1 and CDR2 (germline): KGHDR, SFDVKD. Between the trimmed V and J ends, which lost 6 bases and 1 base, there was a span of 8 bases. The CDR3 sequence: CATSQGENTEAFF. In nucleotides, the CDR3 is TGTGCCACCAGTCAGGGCGAGAACACTGAAGCTTTCTTT.

The V call is TRBV11-2, the J call TRBJ2-7; D may be TRBD2 (6 bases). CDR3 length: 15 amino acids. Trimming pared 3 bases from V and 4 bases from J, leaving 16 bases between. Germline lookup yields CDR1 SGHAT and CDR2 FQNNGV. CDR3 sequence: CASSLTQAGNYEQYF. CDR3 in DNA: TGTGCCAGCAGCTTGACTCAGGCGGGGAATTACGAGCAGTACTTC.

The rearrangement joins TRBV2 to TRBJ1-5, with 7 bases aligning to TRBD1. The germline CDR1 and CDR2 sequences are SNHLY and FYNNEI. V was pared by 3 bases and J by 1 base, with 3 bases of the junction left unmatched. The CDR3 extends over 15 amino acids. CDR3 in amino acids: CASSETGRSNQPQHF. The CDR3 coding sequence is TGTGCCAGCAGTGAGACAGGGAGGAGCAATCAGCCCCAGCATTTT.

The sample holds one count of this clone. The gene calls are TRBV14 and TRBJ2-2, with unresolved D. Germline CDR1 reads SGHDN; CDR2 reads FVKESK. This CDR3 is 14 amino acids long. Between the trimmed V and J ends, which lost 0 bases and 5 bases, there was a span of 7 bases. The CDR3 loop reads CASSQEVSTGELFF. The CDR3 DNA follows: TGTGCCAGCAGCCAAGAGGTATCTACCGGGGAGCTGTTTTTT.

The chain links TRBV25-1 to TRBJ2-1, with a tentative D call TRBD2 (6 bases). Between the trimmed V and J ends, which lost 2 bases and 3 bases, there was a span of 8 bases. The CDR3 runs 14 residues. CDR1 MGHDK and CDR2 SYGVNS come from the germline V gene. CDR3 nucleotide sequence: TGTGCCAGCAGTGAAGGAGGGAGCTACAATGAGCAGTTCTTC. This sequence encodes CASSEGGSYNEQFF.

The chain recombines TRBV19 with TRBJ1-1, with 9 nucleotides matching TRBD1. Germline loops: CDR1 LNHDA, CDR2 SQIVND (reference sequence). Trimming removed 4 bases from V and 8 bases from J; junction bases left unmatched: 11. CDR3 length: 15 residues. CDR3 sequence: CASSTPGTGRREAFF. The CDR3 nucleotides read TGTGCCAGTAGTACTCCCGGGACAGGGAGGAGGGAAGCTTTCTTT.

The chain joins TRBV7-6 to TRBJ2-7, with a possible D match to TRBD1 (5 bases). CDR3 length equals 18 residues. CDR1 and CDR2 (germline): SGHVS, FNYEAQ. V was clipped by 2 bases and J by 2 bases, with 22 bases between them. The CDR3 sequence is CASSLNPTLQGRTYEQYF. CDR3 sequence (DNA): TGTGCCAGCAGCTTAAACCCGACGCTCCAGGGTCGGACCTACGAGCAGTACTTC.

The chain carries TRBV27 and TRBJ2-3; D uncertain. V lost 3 bases and J 0 bases, leaving 10 bases between the germline ends. The CDR3 spans 15 residues. Per germline, CDR1 MNHEY and CDR2 SMNVEV (reference sequence). The CDR3 here is CASSLTAGSTDTQYF. The CDR3 DNA reads TGTGCCAGCAGTTTGACGGCCGGCAGCACAGATACGCAGTATTTT.

CDR3 residues: CAISESQRIVKSGANVLTF. CDR3 DNA sequence: TGTGCCATCAGTGAGTCGCAACGGATAGTCAAGTCTGGGGCCAACGTCCTGACTTTC. This chain joins TRBV10-3 and TRBJ2-6, with no clear D. Germline V gene sequence: CDR1 ENHRY, CDR2 SYGVKD. V was pared by 0 bases and J by 1 base, with 16 bases between. The CDR3 sequence is 19 residues long.